The rows below give T cell receptor beta chains drawn from one sample of a study of OX40 agonist ivuxolimab in advanced cancers. Repertoires were generated with immunoSEQ multiplex PCR, while TCRdb's copy carries only in-frame clones and drops some. The sample includes about 9,000 clones, approximately 72% of them seen just once. Sequencing used CD4+ or CD8+ T cells sorted from blood, obtained in a trial of the OX40 agonist ivuxolimab. These receptors were taken from an adult with an advanced solid tumor such as melanoma, head and neck, liver or kidney cancer. Both conserved end residues are part of each CDR3. The order of the fields is V gene, J gene, clone size, CDR3 length, CDR3 protein. Size values are once, few and many counts, or a class for expanded clones, and some rows have none.

>TRBV27|TRBJ2-7|few|14
CASSLSGDFYEQYF
>TRBV28|TRBJ1-2|NA|16
CASSGINRGGDYGYTF
>TRBV28|TRBJ2-5|NA|14
CASRSGQNQETQYF
>TRBV18|TRBJ2-1|large|14
CASSPLGQGDEQFF
>TRBV5-6|TRBJ2-7|hyperexpanded|14
CASSFGQAGNEQYF
>TRBV6-5|TRBJ2-5|few|12
CATRDLEETQYF
>TRBV5-1|TRBJ1-1|NA|13
CASSLAGATEAFF
>TRBV6-7|TRBJ2-6|NA|18
CASSRAGRLQSRANVLTF
>TRBV9|TRBJ2-7|NA|13
CASSVGATYEQYF
>TRBV6-4|TRBJ2-3|NA|15
CASSDSEGGADTQYF
>TRBV7-6|TRBJ1-1|NA|13
CASSRTTNTEAFF
>TRBV7-9|TRBJ2-7|NA|13
CASSLRGIDEQYF
>TRBV29-1|TRBJ2-1|NA|16
CSVWGGSGIIYNEQFF
>TRBV28|TRBJ1-5|many|18
CARKNEPTAKYSNQPQHF
>TRBV30|TRBJ2-3|NA|16
CAWTRTSGRATDTQYF
>TRBV6-1|TRBJ1-2|NA|14
CASSELGVPRGYTF
>TRBV19|TRBJ1-1|NA|14
CASRGDRLDTEAFF
>TRBV5-4|TRBJ2-3|NA|16
CASSSPFSSEGDTQYF
>TRBV4-3|TRBJ2-7|few|13
CASSQVKEYEQYF
>TRBV18|TRBJ1-4|NA|15
CASSPTPQGNEKLFF
>TRBV19|TRBJ1-5|many|15
CASSIDWDFNQPQHF
>TRBV25-1|TRBJ2-2|NA|16
CASSDPGTSGTGELFF
>TRBV29-1|TRBJ2-7|NA|9
CRDSYEQYF
>TRBV7-8|TRBJ2-5|few|14
CASSSPGHSGTQYF
>TRBV6-5|TRBJ2-7|NA|10
CASSGLEQYF
>TRBV5-1|TRBJ1-2|NA|15
CASTRYSGFDYGYTF
>TRBV5-1|TRBJ2-7|NA|15
CASSHRDRENYEQYF
>TRBV20-1|TRBJ1-1|few|11
CSARSESEAFF
>TRBV12-5|TRBJ2-1|NA|12
CASGLPKSEQFF
>TRBV5-1|TRBJ2-7|NA|14
CASSLSSGTYEQYF
>TRBV28|TRBJ2-4|NA|13
CASSLTVKNIQYF
>TRBV27|TRBJ1-6|NA|13
CASSGRGLSPLHF
>TRBV6-1|TRBJ1-4|once|16
CASSEFGASNNEKLFF
>TRBV19|TRBJ1-5|NA|15
CASSIADGSNQPQHF
>TRBV25-1|TRBJ1-4|NA|15
CASSESGTVNEKLFF
>TRBV6-4|TRBJ2-3|many|16
CASSDLRRRGTDTQYF
>TRBV6-4|TRBJ2-3|medium-sized|14
CASSEGPSADTQYF
>TRBV5-1|TRBJ2-7|NA|14
CASSPSGHGSEQYF
>TRBV7-8|TRBJ1-1|NA|14
CASSLLGVGTEAFF
>TRBV28|TRBJ1-1|NA|14
CASSLSSAGTEAFF